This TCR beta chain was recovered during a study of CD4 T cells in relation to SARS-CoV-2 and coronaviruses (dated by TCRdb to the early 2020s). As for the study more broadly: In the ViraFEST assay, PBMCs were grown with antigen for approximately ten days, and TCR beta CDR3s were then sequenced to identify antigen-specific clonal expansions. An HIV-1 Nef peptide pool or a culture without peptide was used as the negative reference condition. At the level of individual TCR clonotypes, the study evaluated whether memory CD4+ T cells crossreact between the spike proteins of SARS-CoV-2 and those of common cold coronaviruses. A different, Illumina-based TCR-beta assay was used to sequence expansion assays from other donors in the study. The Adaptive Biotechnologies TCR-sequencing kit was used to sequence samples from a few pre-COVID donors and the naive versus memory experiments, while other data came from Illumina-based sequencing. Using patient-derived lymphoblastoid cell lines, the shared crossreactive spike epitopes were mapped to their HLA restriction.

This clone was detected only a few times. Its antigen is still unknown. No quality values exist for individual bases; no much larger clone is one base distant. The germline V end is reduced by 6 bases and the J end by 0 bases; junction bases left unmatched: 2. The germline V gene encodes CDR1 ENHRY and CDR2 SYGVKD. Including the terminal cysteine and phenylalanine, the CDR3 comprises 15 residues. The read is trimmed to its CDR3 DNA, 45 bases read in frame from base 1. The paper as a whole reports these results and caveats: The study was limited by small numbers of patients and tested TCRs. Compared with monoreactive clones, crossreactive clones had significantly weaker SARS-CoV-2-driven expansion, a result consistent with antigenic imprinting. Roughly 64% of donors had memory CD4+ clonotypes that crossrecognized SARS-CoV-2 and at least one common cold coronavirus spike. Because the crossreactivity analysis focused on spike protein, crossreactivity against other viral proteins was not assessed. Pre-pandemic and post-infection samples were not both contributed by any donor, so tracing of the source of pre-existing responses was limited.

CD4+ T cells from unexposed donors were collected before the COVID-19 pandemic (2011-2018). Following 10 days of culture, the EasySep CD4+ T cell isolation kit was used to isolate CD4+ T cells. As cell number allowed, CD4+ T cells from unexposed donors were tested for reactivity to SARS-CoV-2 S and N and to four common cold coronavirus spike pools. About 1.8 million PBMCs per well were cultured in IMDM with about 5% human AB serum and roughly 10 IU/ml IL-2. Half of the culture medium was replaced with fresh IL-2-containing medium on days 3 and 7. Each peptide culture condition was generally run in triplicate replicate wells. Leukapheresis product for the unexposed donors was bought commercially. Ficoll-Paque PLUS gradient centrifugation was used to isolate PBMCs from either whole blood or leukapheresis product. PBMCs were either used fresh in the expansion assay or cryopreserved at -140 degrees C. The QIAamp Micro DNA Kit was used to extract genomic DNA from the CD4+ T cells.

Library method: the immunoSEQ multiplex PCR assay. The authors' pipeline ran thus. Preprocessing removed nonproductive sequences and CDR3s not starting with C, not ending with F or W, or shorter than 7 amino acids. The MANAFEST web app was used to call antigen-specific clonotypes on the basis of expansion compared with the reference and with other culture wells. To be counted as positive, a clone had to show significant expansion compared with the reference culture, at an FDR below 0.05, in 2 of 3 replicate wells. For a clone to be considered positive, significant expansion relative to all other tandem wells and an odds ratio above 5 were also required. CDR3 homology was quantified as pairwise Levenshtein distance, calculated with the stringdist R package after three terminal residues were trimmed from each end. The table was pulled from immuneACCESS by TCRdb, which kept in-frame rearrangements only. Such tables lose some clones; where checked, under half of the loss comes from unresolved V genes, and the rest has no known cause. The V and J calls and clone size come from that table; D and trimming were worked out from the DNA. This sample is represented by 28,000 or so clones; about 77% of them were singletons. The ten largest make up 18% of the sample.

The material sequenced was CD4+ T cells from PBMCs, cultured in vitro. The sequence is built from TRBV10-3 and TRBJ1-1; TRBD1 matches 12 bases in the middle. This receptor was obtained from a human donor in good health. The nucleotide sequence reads TGTGCCATCAGGGGACAGGGGGCGGTGAACACTGAAGCTTTCTTT. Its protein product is CAIRGQGAVNTEAFF.